The rows below give T cell receptor beta chains drawn from one sample of a study of response to subunit inactivated influenza vaccine. TCRdb fed the RT-PCR reads into MiXCR, producing one record per CDR3 protein. The sample has almost 600,000 distinct CDR3 sequences, about 14% seen once. The sample in question was PBMCs from blood, obtained 12 days after vaccination. Receptor source: a man aged 50 to 60 who received an inactivated influenza vaccine. The CDR3 runs from the conserved cysteine through the conserved F or W. A D gene is named only where the DNA matches it firmly.

j_call | v_call | cdr3_length | d_call | cdr3_aa
TRBJ2-7 | TRBV7-9 | 12 | . | CASSLDQRAAYF
TRBJ2-3 | TRBV4-3 | 17 | TRBD2 | CASSYSYTSGAGDTQYF
TRBJ2-1 | TRBV6-5 | 14 | TRBD2 | CASSYGGRVNEQFF
TRBJ2-3 | TRBV28 | 16 | TRBD2 | CASRQKAGEGTDTQYF
TRBJ2-1 | TRBV20-1 | 14 | TRBD1 | CSASRDRVDNEQFF
TRBJ2-3 | TRBV7-9 | 16 | . | CASSLPPGTSTDTQYF
TRBJ2-7 | TRBV20-1 | 16 | . | CSASPHGTTYSYEQYF
TRBJ2-7 | TRBV28 | 12 | . | CASIQGGNEQYF
TRBJ2-1 | TRBV7-9 | 13 | . | CASSSHFVDEQFF
TRBJ2-1 | TRBV5-1 | 18 | TRBD2 | CASSSRLARLDSYNEQFF
TRBJ2-3 | TRBV5-1 | 16 | TRBD2 | CASSLVTSGGTDTQYF
TRBJ1-6 | TRBV20-1 | 12 | . | CSARSPNSPLHF
TRBJ2-1 | TRBV13 | 15 | . | CASSSSRTSYNEQFF
TRBJ2-3 | TRBV12-3/TRBV12-4 | 15 | . | CASEEGQVSTDTQYF
TRBJ2-1 | TRBV6-2/TRBV6-3 | 12 | . | CASSSRLNEQFF
TRBJ1-3 | TRBV7-9 | 13 | . | CASSSLSLNTIYF
TRBJ2-5 | TRBV28 | 14 | . | CASMGILLFETQYF
TRBJ2-3 | TRBV18 | 16 | TRBD2 | CASSPPRGVSTDTQYF
TRBJ2-2 | TRBV7-3 | 13 | . | CASSSGFAGELFF
TRBJ2-7 | TRBV4-1 | 14 | . | CASSQYAGPYEQYF
TRBJ2-7 | TRBV6-5 | 14 | . | CASSWTPGAYEQYF
TRBJ2-7 | TRBV7-2 | 13 | . | CASSFPSDYEQYF
TRBJ1-3 | TRBV6-1 | 15 | TRBD1 | CASSRQGNSGNTIYF
TRBJ1-5 | TRBV6-2/TRBV6-3 | 15 | . | CASSYGRIGNQPQHF
TRBJ2-3 | TRBV9 | 14 | . | CASSEDPAVDTQYF
TRBJ1-2 | TRBV6-5 | 15 | . | CASSYSPGPVYGYTF
TRBJ2-7 | TRBV6-1 | 14 | . | CASSDLGGFYEQYF
TRBJ2-7 | TRBV6-2/TRBV6-3 | 13 | . | CASSYSTISEQYF
TRBJ2-7 | TRBV10-3 | 16 | TRBD2 | CAISDSGTKLYYEQYF
TRBJ2-5 | TRBV29-1 | 13 | TRBD2 | CSVYSGSGGTQYF
TRBJ1-2 | TRBV21-1 | 14 | . | CATQLRQGFYGYTF
TRBJ2-3 | TRBV28 | 13 | . | CASSPDGRGTQYF
TRBJ2-1 | TRBV20-1 | 12 | TRBD1 | CSATGGLNEQFF
TRBJ1-1 | TRBV25-1 | 13 | TRBD1 | CASSETGQTEAFF
TRBJ1-1 | TRBV21-1 | 14 | . | CASSKRGMNTEAFF
TRBJ2-5 | TRBV7-2 | 15 | TRBD2 | CASSSPGLAQETQYF
TRBJ1-2 | TRBV5-5 | 13 | TRBD1 | CASATGIESGYTF
TRBJ2-5 | TRBV11-2 | 16 | TRBD1 | CASSYRQGAIQETQYF
TRBJ2-7 | TRBV28 | 16 | TRBD2 | CASSPTLAGAGYEQYF
TRBJ1-1 | TRBV20-1 | 14 | . | CSARQGTMNTEAFF
TRBJ1-1 | TRBV4-3 | 13 | . | CASSQQRNTEAFF
TRBJ2-1 | TRBV4-3 | 16 | TRBD2 | CAGSQSTSGSLYEQFF
TRBJ2-5 | TRBV20-1 | 14 | TRBD2 | CSASLAGGPETQYF
TRBJ2-5 | TRBV7-9 | 11 | . | CASKVGETQYF
TRBJ2-1 | TRBV7-3 | 14 | . | CASSLEKGWNEQFF
TRBJ2-7 | TRBV10-3 | 16 | TRBD1 | CAISDPGTGSSYEQYF
TRBJ1-2 | TRBV7-9 | 15 | . | CASSLGRGGIYGYTF
TRBJ2-7 | TRBV12-3/TRBV12-4 | 14 | . | CASSLDRFGYEQYF
TRBJ2-3 | TRBV28 | 16 | TRBD2 | CASSTLAGGSTDTQYF
TRBJ2-7 | TRBV7-2 | 15 | . | CASSGAGTVSYEQYF